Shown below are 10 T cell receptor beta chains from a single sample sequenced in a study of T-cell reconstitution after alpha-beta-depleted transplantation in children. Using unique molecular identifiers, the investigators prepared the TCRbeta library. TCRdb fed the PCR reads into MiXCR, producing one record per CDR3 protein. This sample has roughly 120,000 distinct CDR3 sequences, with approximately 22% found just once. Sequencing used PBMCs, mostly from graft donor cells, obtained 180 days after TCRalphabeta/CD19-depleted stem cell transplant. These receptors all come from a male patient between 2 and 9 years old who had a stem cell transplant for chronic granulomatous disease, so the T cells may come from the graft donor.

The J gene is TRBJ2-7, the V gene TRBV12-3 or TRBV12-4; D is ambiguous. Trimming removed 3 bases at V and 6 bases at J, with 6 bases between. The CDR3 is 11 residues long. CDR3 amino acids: CASSFPGEQYF. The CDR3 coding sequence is TGTGCCAGCAGTTTCCCCGGCGAGCAGTACTTC.

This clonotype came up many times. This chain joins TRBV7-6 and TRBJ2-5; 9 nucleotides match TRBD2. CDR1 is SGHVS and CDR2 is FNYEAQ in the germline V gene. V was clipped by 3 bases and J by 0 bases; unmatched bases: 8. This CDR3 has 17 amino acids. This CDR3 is CASSLTFSGSYQETQYF. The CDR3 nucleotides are TGTGCCAGCAGCTTGACGTTTAGCGGGAGCTACCAAGAGACCCAGTACTTC.

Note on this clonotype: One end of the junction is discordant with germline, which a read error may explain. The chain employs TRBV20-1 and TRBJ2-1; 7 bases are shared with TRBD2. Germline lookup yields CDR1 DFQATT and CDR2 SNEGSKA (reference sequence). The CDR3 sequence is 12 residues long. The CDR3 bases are TGCAGTGCTAGTGTTGGCCTCCTGGGGGGGGTCTTC. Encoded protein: CSASVGLLGGVF.

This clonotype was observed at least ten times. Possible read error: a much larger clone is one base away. CDR3 region: CSVGDSTYEQYF. CDR3 coding DNA: TGCAGCGTTGGGGACAGTACCTACGAGCAGTACTTC. The chain uses TRBV29-1 and TRBJ2-7, with 7 bases lining up with TRBD1. The CDR3 is made up of 12 amino acids. Germline loops: CDR1 SQVTM, CDR2 ANQGSEA. V lost 4 bases and J lost 2; bases outside the gene matches: 2.

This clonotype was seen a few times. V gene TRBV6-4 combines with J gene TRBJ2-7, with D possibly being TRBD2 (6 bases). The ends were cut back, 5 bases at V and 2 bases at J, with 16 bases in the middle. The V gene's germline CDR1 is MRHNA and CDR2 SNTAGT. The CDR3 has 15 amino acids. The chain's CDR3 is CASSKTSPSTYEQYF. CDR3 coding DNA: TGTGCCAGCAGTAAAACTAGCCCATCAACCTACGAGCAGTACTTC.

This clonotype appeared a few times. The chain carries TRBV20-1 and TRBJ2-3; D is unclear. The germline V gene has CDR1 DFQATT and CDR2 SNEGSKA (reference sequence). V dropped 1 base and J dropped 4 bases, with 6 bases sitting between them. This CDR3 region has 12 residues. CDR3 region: CSARASADTQYF. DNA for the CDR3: TGCAGTGCTAGAGCGTCGGCAGATACGCAGTATTTT.

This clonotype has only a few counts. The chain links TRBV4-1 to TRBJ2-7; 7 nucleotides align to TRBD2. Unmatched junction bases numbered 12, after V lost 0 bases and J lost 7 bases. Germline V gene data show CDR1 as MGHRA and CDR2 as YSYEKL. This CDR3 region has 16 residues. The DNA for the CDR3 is TGCGCCAGCAGCCAAGATCTGGCGGGAGTGTTGGGAGAGCAGTACTTC. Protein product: CASSQDLAGVLGEQYF.

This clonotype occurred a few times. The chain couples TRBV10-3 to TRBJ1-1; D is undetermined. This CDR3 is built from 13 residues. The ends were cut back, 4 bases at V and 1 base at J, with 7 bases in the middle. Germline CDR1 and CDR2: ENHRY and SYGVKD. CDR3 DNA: TGTGCCATCAGTGTTGACCCGAACACTGAAGCTTTCTTT. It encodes CAISVDPNTEAFF.

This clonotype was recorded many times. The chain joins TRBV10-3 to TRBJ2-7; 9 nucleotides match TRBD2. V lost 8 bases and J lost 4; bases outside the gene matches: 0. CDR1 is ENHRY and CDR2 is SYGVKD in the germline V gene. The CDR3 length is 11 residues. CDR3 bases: TGTGCCATCGGACTAGCGTACGAGCAGTACTTC. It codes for CAIGLAYEQYF.

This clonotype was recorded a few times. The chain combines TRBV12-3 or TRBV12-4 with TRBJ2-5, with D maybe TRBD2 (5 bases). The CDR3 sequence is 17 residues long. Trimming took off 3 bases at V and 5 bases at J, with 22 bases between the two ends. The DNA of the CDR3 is TGTGCCAGCAGTTTTAGGCTGGGAGACAAAGTTGTGGAGACCCAGTACTTC. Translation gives CASSFRLGDKVVETQYF.